Listed below are T cell receptor beta chains from one sample, sequenced in a study of control samples from healthy donors and cancer patients. Only in-frame clones appear in the TCRdb table, and some are missing; sequencing was by immunoSEQ multiplex PCR. Of tens of thousands of clones in the sample, roughly 89% were seen once. Sequenced sample: PBMCs. Source of these receptors: a woman aged 45 to 65 with colorectal cancer. CDR3s include the opening cysteine and the closing phenylalanine or tryptophan. Expanded clones are given a class, and other clones once, few, many or no size at all.

v_gene	abundance	CDR3aa
TRBV6-5	-	CASSRGSRSGNTIYF
TRBV28	-	CASSDRDRAINEQFF
TRBV19	-	CASRQGLYTEAFF
TRBV6-6	-	CASSYPGTGGEKLFF
TRBV5-1	-	CASSSQGGVEAFF
TRBV3-1/TRBV3-2	-	CASSQDFALRPEQFF
TRBV6-2/TRBV6-3	-	CASSYSSGWAFGDTEAFF
TRBV19	-	CASSIVAGKSDTQYF
TRBV21-1	-	CASSNWDRNTEAFF
TRBV9	-	CASSVYSGGANEQFF
TRBV10-1	-	CASRKTGGRNQPQHF
TRBV21-1	-	CANPRPGGTEAFF
TRBV28	-	CASSSGQGDTEAFF
TRBV27	-	CASSFRGEAYNEQFF
TRBV12-3/TRBV12-4	-	CASRPSGSDTQYF
TRBV6-2/TRBV6-3	-	CASSYRVIETQYF
TRBV7-2	-	CASSLEGKEGEKLFF
TRBV7-8	-	CASSLALGDTQPQHF
TRBV3-1/TRBV3-2	-	CASSQFRGNTGELFF
TRBV27	-	CASSFGSGGVNTQYF
TRBV18	once	CASSPEGWGTEAFF
TRBV20-1	once	CSASPRVGQAGNQPQHF
TRBV18	-	CASSGSSGNTIYF
TRBV12-5	-	CASGSGTLDTQYF
TRBV28	-	CATFNRVNNYGYTF
TRBV18	-	CASSTDNNQPQHF
TRBV27	-	CASSLFRGQAYGYTF
TRBV5-6	-	CASSLGITNEKLFF
TRBV5-4	few	CASSRPEGKTQYF
TRBV7-9	-	CASSRTTGAEAFF
TRBV3-1/TRBV3-2	few	CASSQENQPQHF
TRBV4-1	-	CASSWENNEQFF
TRBV5-1	-	CASSFTGTAQETQYF
TRBV11-3	-	CASSLGYLTGELFF
TRBV5-1	-	CASSPPDREHGYTF
TRBV10-1	-	CASSESGSSGGQETQYF
TRBV5-1	once	CASSEGQSNQPQHF
TRBV27	-	CASSSPLGRAIEQFF
TRBV29-1	-	CSVKGRARDTEAFF
TRBV6-5	-	CASSYSSGQGQWGYTF
TRBV25-1	-	CASSASGGDTDTQYF
TRBV2	-	CASRESPNQPQHF
TRBV3-1/TRBV3-2	-	CASSLRGSGAIQETQYF
TRBV4-1	-	CASSQAAGVNEQFF
TRBV3-1/TRBV3-2	-	CASSQGTGEAFF
TRBV9	-	CASSVDTDHYGYTF
TRBV6-4	-	CASRGRQWNEKLFF
TRBV20-1	-	CSASSGGGTDTQYF
TRBV4-3	-	CASSPGQGIYGYTF
TRBV6-6	-	CASSPPVLGLTNTGELFF
TRBV6-6	-	CASSLLAMNRGRNIRSPLHF
TRBV4-3	-	CASSEAGLYNEQFF
TRBV12-3/TRBV12-4	once	CASNPGRGHTQYF
TRBV23-1	few	CASSRNQNREGQPQHF
TRBV12-3/TRBV12-4	-	CASMRAGTGELFF
TRBV28	-	CASSSGTLISTDTQYF
TRBV5-5	once	CASSPSLAGGTDTQYF
TRBV9	-	CASSVETGFWGYTF
TRBV7-7	-	CASSQESGGETQYF
TRBV13	-	CASTVDRDRRKLFF